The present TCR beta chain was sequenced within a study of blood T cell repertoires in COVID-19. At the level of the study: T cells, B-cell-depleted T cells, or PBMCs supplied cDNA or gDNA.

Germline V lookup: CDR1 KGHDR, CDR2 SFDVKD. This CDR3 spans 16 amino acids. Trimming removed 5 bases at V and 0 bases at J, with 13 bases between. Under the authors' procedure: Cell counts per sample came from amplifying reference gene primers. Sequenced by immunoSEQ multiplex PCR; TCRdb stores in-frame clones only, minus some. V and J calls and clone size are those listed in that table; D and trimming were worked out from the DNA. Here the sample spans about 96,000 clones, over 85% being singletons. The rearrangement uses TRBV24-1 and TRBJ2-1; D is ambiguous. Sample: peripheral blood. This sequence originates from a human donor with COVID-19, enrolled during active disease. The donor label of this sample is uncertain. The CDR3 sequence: CATSGVAASSYNEQFF. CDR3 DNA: TGTGCCACCAGTGGGGTGGCAGCGAGCTCCTACAATGAGCAGTTCTTC.